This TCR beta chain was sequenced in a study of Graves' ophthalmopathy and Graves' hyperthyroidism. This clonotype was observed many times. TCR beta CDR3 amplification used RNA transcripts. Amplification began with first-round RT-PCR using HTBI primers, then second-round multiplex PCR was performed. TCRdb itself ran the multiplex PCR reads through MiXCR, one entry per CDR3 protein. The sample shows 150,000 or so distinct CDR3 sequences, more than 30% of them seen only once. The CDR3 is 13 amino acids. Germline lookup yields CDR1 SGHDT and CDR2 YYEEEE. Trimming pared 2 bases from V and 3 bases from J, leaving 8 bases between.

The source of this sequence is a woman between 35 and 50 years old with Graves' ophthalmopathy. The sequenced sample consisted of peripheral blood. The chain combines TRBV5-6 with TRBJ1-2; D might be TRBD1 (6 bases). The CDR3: CASSFRGDYGYTF. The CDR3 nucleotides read TGTGCCAGCAGCTTCAGGGGAGACTATGGCTACACCTTC.